These 21 T cell receptor beta chains were all obtained from the same sample, sequenced in a study of blood T cell repertoires in COVID-19. TCRdb's table, derived via immunoSEQ multiplex PCR, lists solely in-frame clones and lacks some. Among roughly 100,000 clones listed, around 90% were seen once. The sample taken for sequencing was peripheral blood. These receptor sequences come from a man aged 50-60 years with active COVID-19.

This clone appeared a single time. The chain recombines TRBV6-4 with TRBJ1-1; a weak D match, TRBD1 (6 bases). Germline loops: CDR1 MRHNA, CDR2 SNTAGT. This CDR3 contains 13 residues. The germline V and J ends were trimmed by 5 bases and 2 bases, with 9 bases remaining between them. The chain's CDR3 is CASSSGVNTEAFF. CDR3 bases: TGTGCCAGCAGTTCAGGGGTTAACACTGAAGCTTTCTTT.

The rearrangement links TRBV5-6 to TRBJ1-5, with a weak D call TRBD1 (6 bases). The CDR3 runs to 14 residues. Germline V gives CDR1 SGHDT, CDR2 YYEEEE. V gave up 0 bases and J gave up 5 bases, with 9 bases separating them. This chain's CDR3 is CASSLAAGDQPQHF. CDR3 in DNA: TGTGCCAGCAGCTTGGCAGCAGGGGATCAGCCCCAGCATTTT.

The chain uses TRBV7-9 and TRBJ1-1; D might be TRBD1 (5 bases). In germline, CDR1 is SEHNR, CDR2 FQNEAQ (reference sequence). This CDR3 is built from 17 residues. Trimming cost V 3 bases and J 5 bases, with 22 bases left between them. CDR3 region: CASSLGWAGSGLTEAFF. Here the CDR3 DNA reads TGTGCCAGCAGCTTGGGGTGGGCAGGGTCAGGTCTTACTGAAGCTTTCTTT.

V is TRBV5-1 and J is TRBJ2-2; 7 positions agree with TRBD1. There are 15 residues in the CDR3. CDR1 is SGHRS, CDR2 YFSETQ, per germline. V lost 7 bases, J lost 1 base, and 7 bases stayed unmatched. In DNA, the CDR3 is TGCGCCAGCCTACCCGGGACAGTGAACACCGGGGAGCTGTTTTTT. It codes for CASLPGTVNTGELFF.

The V call is TRBV29-1, the J call TRBJ2-1; 12 nucleotides align to TRBD2. Per the germline V gene, CDR1 is SQVTM and CDR2 is ANQGSEA. The trim removed 8 bases at V and 7 bases at J, leaving 6 bases unmatched. The CDR3 extends over 13 amino acids. The CDR3 sequence is CSSASGGANEQFF. For the CDR3, the DNA is TGCAGCTCGGCTAGCGGGGGGGCAAATGAGCAGTTCTTC.

The V gene is TRBV23-1, the J gene TRBJ2-5; unclear D gene. TRBV23-1 is treated as an ORF (open reading frame) with a function not yet certain. V lost 0 bases to trimming and J lost 0 bases, with 5 bases between them. This CDR3 has 14 residues. The CDR3 sequence is CASSQSRYQETQYF. CDR3 nucleotide sequence: TGCGCCAGCAGTCAATCGAGGTACCAAGAGACCCAGTACTTC.

The rearrangement uses TRBV21-1 and TRBJ1-2; the D call TRBD1 from the table was never checked on the DNA. TRBV21-1 constitutes a pseudogene. This CDR3 region has 19 residues. CDR3 sequence (DNA): TGTGCCAGCAGCAAAGACCGGCCGGACAGGGAGGCGAAAGACTATGGCTACACCTTC. It yields the protein CASSKDRPDREAKDYGYTF.

Here the CDR3 reads CASRGTGDFSNQPQHF. DNA for the CDR3: TGCGCCAGCAGGGGGACAGGGGATTTTAGCAATCAGCCCCAGCATTTT. The rearrangement joins TRBV5-1 to TRBJ1-5; 10 bases agree with TRBD1. CDR1 SGHRS and CDR2 YFSETQ come from the germline V gene. This CDR3 region has 16 residues. With V trimmed by 5 bases and J by 0 bases, 5 bases remained unmatched.

The V call is TRBV11-2, the J call TRBJ2-3, with 12 positions matching TRBD2. V was clipped by 3 bases and J by 5 bases; unmatched bases: 9. The germline CDR1 and CDR2 sequences are SGHAT and FQNNGV. This CDR3 is 17 amino acids long. The CDR3, as DNA: TGTGCCAGCAGCTTGGTCACCCTAGCGGGGGGGAGAGATACGCAGTATTTT. It encodes CASSLVTLAGGRDTQYF.

V usage is TRBV7-7 and J usage is TRBJ2-7; 8 bases align to TRBD1. This CDR3 comprises 14 residues. After removal of 1 base from V and 7 bases from J, the junction contained 6 bases not matched to a gene. Germline V gene sequence: CDR1 SSHAT, CDR2 FNYEAQ (reference sequence). The CDR3 DNA reads as TGTGCCAGCAGCTTAGTCCAGGGGGCTGGAGAGCAGTACTTC. This codes for CASSLVQGAGEQYF.

This rearrangement joins TRBV19 to TRBJ1-1, with TRBD1 matching 8 bases. This CDR3 contains 15 residues. The V segment lost 6 bases and the J segment 1 base; nucleotides outside the gene matches: 7. In germline, CDR1 is LNHDA, CDR2 SQIVND (reference sequence). The DNA of the CDR3 is TGTGCCAGTAGCATGACAGGGGCGAGGAACACTGAAGCTTTCTTT. Translating it yields CASSMTGARNTEAFF. Filled out from reference TRBV19 and TRBJ1-1, the complete variable domain reads DGGITQSPKYLFRKEGQNVTLSCEQNLNHDAMYWYRQDPGQGLRLIYYSQIVNDFQKGDIAEGYSVSREKKESFPLTVTSAQKNPTAFYLCASSMTGARNTEAFFGQGTRLTVV.

The gene calls are TRBV6-4 and TRBJ2-5; possibly TRBD2 for D (6 bases). CDR3 size: 14 residues. V lost 3 bases and J lost 2, with 10 bases in between. CDR1 is MRHNA and CDR2 is SNTAGT in the germline V gene. CDR3 loop: CASSEVAGQETQYF. The CDR3 DNA reads as TGTGCCAGCAGTGAAGTTGCGGGACAAGAGACCCAGTACTTC.

The chain is built from TRBV5-6 and TRBJ2-5, with 7 bases matching TRBD2. CDR1 is SGHDT and CDR2 is YYEEEE in the germline V gene. Germline trimming cut 3 bases from V and 4 bases from J; bases unmatched to any gene: 9. The CDR3 length is 15 residues. The CDR3: CASSSWGGKVETQYF. CDR3 bases: TGTGCCAGCAGCTCATGGGGGGGAAAAGTAGAGACCCAGTACTTC. Variable domain in full (rest from reference TRBV5-6 and TRBJ2-5): DAGVTQSPTHLIKTRGQQVTLRCSPKSGHDTVSWYQQALGQGPQFIFQYYEEEERQRGNFPDRFSGHQFPNYSSELNVNALLLGDSALYLCASSSWGGKVETQYFGPGTRLLVL.

This sequence joins TRBV25-1 and TRBJ2-2; 9 bases are shared with TRBD1. Losses at the gene ends were 6 bases for V and 5 bases for J; bases not matched to a gene: 4. Germline V gene sequence: CDR1 MGHDK, CDR2 SYGVNS. The CDR3 length is 14 residues. The CDR3 spells CASRGTGLTGELFF. CDR3 coding DNA: TGTGCCAGCAGGGGGACAGGGCTGACCGGGGAGCTGTTTTTT.

The CDR3 nucleotides are TGTGCCAGCGAAGGACAGTCAATTAGCAATCAGCCCCAGCATTTT. Translating gives CASEGQSISNQPQHF. This rearrangement joins TRBV19 to TRBJ1-5; D perhaps matches TRBD1 (6 bases). The CDR3 has 15 amino acids. The V and J ends lost 9 bases and 0 bases respectively, with 15 bases between them. Germline-derived CDR1 and CDR2 are LNHDA and SQIVND (reference sequence).

This chain connects TRBV11-2 to TRBJ2-1; D is possibly TRBD1 (6 bases). V was pared by 7 bases and J by 4 bases, with 11 bases between. This CDR3 contains 13 residues. In germline, CDR1 is SGHAT, CDR2 FQNNGV. In nucleotides, the CDR3 is TGTGCCAGCAAGGGGACACGTTACAATGAGCAGTTCTTC. Translated, it gives CASKGTRYNEQFF.

V is TRBV5-6 and J is TRBJ2-5; 7 bases match TRBD1. The CDR3 is 15 amino acids. V shed 4 bases, J shed 4 bases, and the junction held 10 bases outside the gene matches. Germline V gives CDR1 SGHDT, CDR2 YYEEEE. The CDR3: CASSRRTGGAETQYF. The CDR3 region has the DNA TGTGCCAGCAGCCGACGGACAGGTGGGGCAGAGACCCAGTACTTC.

The chain has TRBV25-1 and TRBJ2-2, with 9 bases identical to TRBD2. V lost 7 bases to trimming and J lost 5 bases; unmatched junction nucleotides: 5. The CDR3 runs 14 residues. The V gene's germline CDR1 is MGHDK and CDR2 SYGVNS. This chain's CDR3 is CASKGTSTTGELFF. CDR3 nucleotides: TGTGCCAGCAAAGGGACTAGCACAACCGGGGAGCTGTTTTTT.

The sample holds a few counts of this clone. The chain is built from TRBV11-2 and TRBJ1-6, with D tentatively TRBD1 (6 bases). Germline CDR1 SGHAT, CDR2 FQNNGV. This CDR3 spans 15 amino acids. V was clipped by 4 bases and J by 10 bases, with 17 bases between them. CDR3 nucleotides: TGTGCCAGCAGCTCATTGACAGGAAAAGGGTCACCCCTCCACTTT. Protein product: CASSSLTGKGSPLHF.

The genes are TRBV11-2 and TRBJ2-3; possibly TRBD2 for D (6 bases). CDR1 SGHAT and CDR2 FQNNGV come from the germline V gene. The ends were cut back, 5 bases at V and 2 bases at J, with 14 bases in the middle. The CDR3 runs 15 residues. The CDR3 is CASSGDRGSTDTQYF. The DNA of the CDR3 is TGTGCCAGCAGCGGGGATCGGGGGTCCACAGATACGCAGTATTTT.

The chain couples TRBV7-2 to TRBJ1-2, with 8 bases matching TRBD1. This CDR3 contains 14 residues. The V gene end was trimmed by 4 bases and the J gene end by 4 bases; junction bases not matched to a gene: 5. In germline, CDR1 is SGHTA, CDR2 FQGNSA. CDR3 residues: CASSSSGGSYGYTF. CDR3 bases: TGTGCCAGCAGCTCTTCAGGGGGCAGCTATGGCTACACCTTC. The full variable domain, completed using reference TRBV7-2 and TRBJ1-2, is GAGVSQSPSNKVTEKGKDVELRCDPISGHTALYWYRQSLGQGLEFLIYFQGNSAPDKSGLPSDRFSAERTGGSVSTLTIQRTQQEDSAVYLCASSSSGGSYGYTFGSGTRLTVV.